This TCR beta chain was captured by sequencing in a study of blood T cells in healthy people across ages. Study observations and caveats: Lack of knowledge of donor CMV status possibly confounded expanded clonotype changes. Per million T cells, TCR beta diversity dropped about linearly as age rose.

Concerning this clonotype: Its specificity is not known.

PCR was performed a second time for roughly 7 to 11 cycles using a sample-barcoded 5' primer and a J-beta primer mix. TCRdb reprocessed the 5' RACE reads via MiXCR and lists one record per CDR3 protein. Of under 800,000 distinct CDR3 sequences in the sample, approximately 21% are singletons; the top ten hold roughly 3.4%. Germline V CDR1 and CDR2: SGHRS, YFSETQ. CDR3 length equals 14 residues. Trimming removed 4 bases from V and 7 bases from J; junction bases left unmatched: 8. This clonotype was sampled from a man aged 70-80 years in good health. Input material: blood. This chain joins TRBV5-1 and TRBJ1-5, with 7 positions matching TRBD1. The CDR3 coding sequence is TGCGCCAGCAGCCCCGGACAGGAAGGGCAGCCCCAGCATTTT. This sequence encodes CASSPGQEGQPQHF.